The next 25 T cell receptor beta chains were all read from a single sample in a study of shared T cell receptors in the human thymus. Here immunoSEQ multiplex PCR was the method, and the copy in TCRdb shows in-frame clones only, minus some. Here the sample spans about 540,000 clones, about four fifths being singletons. This sample also belongs to another study, concerning human thymus T cells.

The source material was thymocytes. These receptors originate from a boy under two years old with a congenital heart defect.

The rearrangement uses TRBV28 and TRBJ2-7; TRBD2 is a possible D gene (5 bases). Trimming stripped 2 bases from V and 9 bases from J, with 11 bases between. CDR3 length equals 12 residues. Germline-derived CDR1 and CDR2 are MDHEN and SYDVKM. DNA for the CDR3: TGTGCCAGCAGTTTAAGGAGGAATGTGCAGTACTTC. The encoded protein is CASSLRRNVQYF.

The rearrangement links TRBV7-6 to TRBJ2-7; 9 nucleotides align to TRBD1. Trimming removed 4 bases from V and 6 bases from J; junction bases left unmatched: 7. This CDR3 is 14 amino acids long. Germline V gene sequence: CDR1 SGHVS, CDR2 FNYEAQ. CDR3 sequence reads: CASSSDRGGSEQYF. As DNA, the CDR3 is TGTGCCAGCAGCTCGGACAGGGGAGGATCCGAGCAGTACTTC.

The V and J genes are TRBV10-3 and TRBJ2-1; 13 bases agree with TRBD2. Trimming cost V 9 bases and J 2 bases; bases outside gene matches: 4. Germline values: CDR1 ENHRY, CDR2 SYGVKD. The CDR3 spans 15 residues. CDR3 coding DNA: TGTGCCATACGGACTAGCGGGAGTCCCTACAATGAGCAGTTCTTC. Its translation is CAIRTSGSPYNEQFF.

The chain links TRBV6-5 to TRBJ1-2, with D unclear. Per germline, CDR1 MNHEY and CDR2 SVGAGI. V was clipped by 4 bases and J by 0 bases, with 12 bases between them. The CDR3 is 15 residues long. CDR3 in DNA: TGTGCCAGCAGTTCCCACGTGGGAGCTAACTATGGCTACACCTTC. Translating gives CASSSHVGANYGYTF.

The chain combines TRBV4-3 with TRBJ1-1, with a tentative D call TRBD1 (6 bases). The V and J ends lost 0 bases and 5 bases respectively, with 19 bases between them. Germline-derived CDR1 and CDR2 are LGHNA and YSLEER. The CDR3 length is 17 residues. CDR3 sequence: CASSQEGGTGTWTEAFF. The CDR3 nucleotides are TGCGCCAGCAGCCAAGAGGGTGGAACAGGGACGTGGACTGAAGCTTTCTTT.

This clone showed up just once. The rearrangement links TRBV6-4 to TRBJ1-2, with D uncertain. Trimming removed 0 bases at V and 5 bases at J, with 13 bases between. The CDR3 is 15 residues long. CDR1 MRHNA and CDR2 SNTAGT come from the germline V gene. The CDR3 DNA is TGTGCCAGCAGTGACTCGAGAGAGAGAGGATATGGCTACACCTTC. It codes for CASSDSRERGYGYTF.

The chain has TRBV11-3 and TRBJ2-2; tentative D call: TRBD2 (6 bases). Germline V gene lookup returns CDR1 SGHNT and CDR2 YENEEA. The ends were cut back, 4 bases at V and 0 bases at J, with 12 bases in the middle. The CDR3 loop spans 16 amino acids. CDR3 in amino acids: CASSSERRANTGELFF. The CDR3 coding sequence is TGTGCCAGCAGCTCCGAGCGGAGGGCGAACACCGGGGAGCTGTTTTTT.

V gene TRBV5-1 combines with J gene TRBJ2-5, with 7 positions matching TRBD2. The CDR3 sequence is 15 residues long. With 0 bases clipped from V and 4 bases from J, the junction kept 6 bases outside the gene matches. Germline CDR1 and CDR2: SGHRS and YFSETQ. This CDR3 reads CASSLGGGGAETQYF. The CDR3 nucleotides are TGCGCCAGCAGCTTGGGCGGGGGAGGGGCAGAGACCCAGTACTTC.

This chain joins TRBV27 and TRBJ2-2; D unclear. The V end was cut by 3 bases, the J end by 0 bases, with 11 bases between. The length of the CDR3 is 16 residues. Germline V CDR1 and CDR2: MNHEY, SMNVEV (reference sequence). The CDR3 sequence: CASSFVSAPNTGELFF. CDR3 sequence (DNA): TGTGCCAGCAGTTTTGTTAGTGCCCCGAACACCGGGGAGCTGTTTTTT.

This clone was seen more than once but under ten times. The chain uses TRBV19 and TRBJ2-1; 9 bases are shared with TRBD1. The CDR3 loop spans 17 amino acids. The germline gives CDR1 LNHDA, CDR2 SQIVND (reference sequence). The V gene end was trimmed by 5 bases and the J gene end by 9 bases; junction bases not matched to a gene: 17. Here the CDR3 DNA reads TGTGCCAGTAGTTTGTATGGTCCGGGACAGGGCTTTGGTGAGCAGTTCTTC. The encoded protein is CASSLYGPGQGFGEQFF.

V is TRBV6-5 and J is TRBJ2-7; D not certain. The V gene lost 2 bases and the J gene lost 1 base, with 12 bases spanning the gap. Germline V gene data show CDR1 as MNHEY and CDR2 as SVGAGI. This CDR3 comprises 15 residues. CDR3 coding DNA: TGTGCCAGCAGTTACGCCGACATGGCTTCCTACGAGCAGTACTTC. It codes for CASSYADMASYEQYF.

The rearrangement joins TRBV6-1 to TRBJ2-3, with D perhaps TRBD2 (5 bases). Looked up from germline, CDR1 is MNHNS and CDR2 is SASEGT. V lost 2 bases, J lost 1 base, and 25 bases lay in between. CDR3 size: 20 residues. Written as DNA, the CDR3 is TGTGCCAGCAGTGAAACGCCAGAGTTCCCCCGGCTAGCAGGCACAGATACGCAGTATTTT. It translates to CASSETPEFPRLAGTDTQYF.

This chain joins TRBV7-8 and TRBJ2-2; 12 bases agree with TRBD1. The germline gives CDR1 SGHVS, CDR2 FQNEAQ. The CDR3 sequence is 20 residues long. The V segment lost 4 bases and the J segment 1 base; nucleotides outside the gene matches: 13. The CDR3 here is CASSYHRRDRGRENTGELFF. CDR3 coding DNA: TGTGCCAGCAGCTATCACCGAAGGGACAGGGGGCGAGAGAACACCGGGGAGCTGTTTTTT.

The V gene is TRBV7-9, the J gene TRBJ2-7; D perhaps matches TRBD2 (5 bases). The CDR3 is made up of 17 amino acids. CDR1 is SEHNR, CDR2 FQNEAQ, per germline (reference sequence). V was pared by 2 bases and J by 3 bases, with 20 bases between. CDR3 coding DNA: TGTGCCAGCAGCTTACCTACGAGTGGGAGCACGGGCTACGAGCAGTACTTC. As protein: CASSLPTSGSTGYEQYF.

This chain connects TRBV21-1 to TRBJ2-7; the table's D call, TRBD2, has no DNA check behind it. TRBV21-1 is a recognized pseudogene. The CDR3 is 15 amino acids. The CDR3 region is CASSISGRAYKEQYF. The CDR3 DNA reads TGTGCCAGCAGCATTAGCGGGAGGGCCTATAAGGAGCAGTACTTC.

J is TRBJ1-1 and V is TRBV5-1; 7 bases are shared with TRBD1. The CDR3 is 16 amino acids. CDR1 is SGHRS and CDR2 is YFSETQ in the germline V gene. Trimming cost V 3 bases and J 10 bases; bases outside gene matches: 18. The CDR3 region is CASSWRGTDGGRRAFF. CDR3 nucleotide sequence: TGCGCCAGCAGCTGGAGAGGGACAGACGGGGGTAGGCGAGCTTTCTTT.

The chain employs TRBV30 and TRBJ2-2; 14 nucleotides agree with TRBD2. The CDR3 contains 20 residues. Germline V CDR1 and CDR2: GTSNPN, SVGIG (reference sequence). V trimming: 2 bases; J trimming: 6 bases; junction bases outside the gene matches: 17. The CDR3 nucleotides read TGTGCCTGGAGTACTACCCCGGGACTAGCGGGAGAGAGTTTGGCCGGGGAGCTGTTTTTT. This sequence encodes CAWSTTPGLAGESLAGELFF. The full variable domain, rest sourced from reference TRBV30 and TRBJ2-2, is SQTIHQWPATLVQPVGSPLSLECTVEGTSNPNLYWYRQAAGRGLQLLFYSVGIGQISSEVPQNLSASRPQDRQFILSSKKLLLSDSGFYLCAWSTTPGLAGESLAGELFFGEGSRLTVL.

The chain joins TRBV7-6 to TRBJ2-6, with TRBD2 matching over 12 bases. J lost 4 bases, V lost 5 bases, and 9 bases had no gene match. Germline assignment: CDR1 SGHVS and CDR2 FNYEAQ. The CDR3 consists of 18 residues. The CDR3, as DNA: TGTGCCAGCAGCCCTAGGGCTAGCGGGGGGGACGGGGCCAACGTCCTGACTTTC. Translation: CASSPRASGGDGANVLTF.

This clone was found once. This chain links TRBV4-2 with TRBJ2-1, with 10 bases lining up with TRBD2. The CDR3 spans 16 residues. The ends lost 4 bases at V and 5 bases at J; junction bases unmatched: 8. Per germline, CDR1 LGHNA and CDR2 YNFKEQ. DNA for the CDR3: TGTGCCAGCAGCCTAGTAGCGGGAGGCCTGGACAATGAGCAGTTCTTC. It translates to CASSLVAGGLDNEQFF.

The rearrangement joins TRBV29-1 to TRBJ2-5; 12 bases are shared with TRBD2. Germline V gene data show CDR1 as SQVTM and CDR2 as ANQGSEA. V dropped 0 bases and J dropped 5; count of bases not matched to a gene: 10. The CDR3 spans 17 residues. This chain's CDR3 is CSVEDPERLAGEETQYF. The CDR3 DNA reads TGCAGCGTTGAAGATCCGGAAAGACTAGCGGGAGAGGAGACCCAGTACTTC.

The chain has TRBV6-1 and TRBJ1-2, with D possibly TRBD1 on 6 matching bases. Between the trimmed V and J ends, which lost 6 bases and 5 bases, there was a span of 10 bases. The CDR3 consists of 12 residues. Germline V lookup: CDR1 MNHNS, CDR2 SASEGT. Here the CDR3 DNA reads TGTGCCAGCAGAACACAGGGATATGGCTACACCTTC. This translates into CASRTQGYGYTF.

V usage is TRBV19 and J usage is TRBJ2-1; 10 positions match TRBD2. The length of the CDR3 is 15 residues. Unmatched junction bases numbered 14, after V lost 3 bases and J lost 15 bases. The germline gives CDR1 LNHDA, CDR2 SQIVND (reference sequence). In DNA, the CDR3 is TGTGCCAGTAGTATTGGGCTAGCGGGAGAAATTTATCGGTTCTTC. Residues: CASSIGLAGEIYRFF.

This rearrangement joins TRBV7-3 to TRBJ2-7; the match to TRBD2 covers 8 bases. The CDR3 is 15 amino acids. The junction had 9 bases not matched to a gene; V was cut back by 3 bases and J by 5 bases. In germline, CDR1 is SGHTA, CDR2 FQGTGA. The CDR3 here is CASSLSDGRANEQYF. In DNA form, the CDR3 reads TGTGCCAGCAGCTTGAGCGACGGGAGGGCCAACGAGCAGTACTTC. Full variable domain (missing parts from reference TRBV7-3 and TRBJ2-7): GAGVSQTPSNKVTEKGKYVELRCDPISGHTALYWYRQSLGQGPEFLIYFQGTGAADDSGLPNDRFFAVRPEGSVSTLKIQRTERGDSAVYLCASSLSDGRANEQYFGPGTRLTVT.

The V and J genes are TRBV6-5 and TRBJ1-2; tentative D call: TRBD1 (5 bases). CDR1 is MNHEY, CDR2 SVGAGI, per germline. The CDR3 has 12 amino acids. Trimming cost V 2 bases and J 8 bases, with 9 bases left between them. CDR3 region: CASSYRGDGYTF. Here the CDR3 DNA reads TGTGCCAGCAGTTACAGGGGTGACGGCTACACCTTC.

V usage is TRBV19 and J usage is TRBJ1-5, with D perhaps matching TRBD1 (5 bases). The V end lost 1 base, the J end lost 6 bases, and 13 bases lay between the germline ends. Germline-derived CDR1 and CDR2 are LNHDA and SQIVND (reference sequence). CDR3 size: 15 residues. CDR3: CASSIAGGIGQPQHF. As DNA, the CDR3 is TGTGCCAGTAGTATAGCGGGGGGAATCGGTCAGCCCCAGCATTTT.